The rows below give T cell receptor beta chains drawn from one sample of a study of beta chain features in type 1 diabetes. TCRdb's copy holds only in-frame clones and misses some; the assay was immunoSEQ multiplex PCR. The table shows over 150,000 clones, with about 9.4% occurring only once. The sample consisted of central memory CD4+ T cells from blood. The receptor source for this set is a man aged 30 to 45 with type 1 diabetes. The CDR3 runs from the conserved cysteine through the conserved F or W. A D gene is named only where the DNA matches it firmly. Not all rows give a size; the values are once, few, many and, for expanded clones, a class.

J: TRBJ2-3
V: TRBV13
size: few
D: TRBD2
DNA: TGTGCCAGCAGCTTACTACTAGCGGGAGCCCTAGATAGCACAGATACGCAGTATTTT
CDR3: CASSLLLAGALDSTDTQYF

J: TRBJ2-2
V: TRBV28
size: NA
D: TRBD1
DNA: TGTGCCAGCAGTTTATCCGGGACAGGGAAGAACACCGGGGAGCTGTTTTTT
CDR3: CASSLSGTGKNTGELFF

J: TRBJ2-1
V: TRBV4-3
size: NA
D: TRBD2
DNA: TGCGCCAGCAGGCGGGGACTAGCGGGGGACAATGAGCAGTTCTTC
CDR3: CASRRGLAGDNEQFF

J: TRBJ2-1
V: TRBV28
size: few
D: TRBD1
DNA: TGTGCCAGCAGCATTTCCGGGACAGGGGAACAAAAACGGTTCTTC
CDR3: CASSISGTGEQKRFF

J: TRBJ1-2
V: TRBV2
size: NA
D: TRBD1
DNA: TGTGCCAGCGGGGGACAGGGATATGGCTACACCTTC
CDR3: CASGGQGYGYTF

J: TRBJ1-1
V: TRBV29-1
size: few
D: NA
DNA: TGCAGCTGCGTGAGGAGTATGAACACTGAAGCTTTCTTT
CDR3: CSCVRSMNTEAFF

J: TRBJ2-5
V: TRBV20-1
size: NA
D: NA
DNA: TGCAGTGCTAGGGGGGACTCCTACTCCTACTTC
CDR3: CSARGDSYSYF

J: TRBJ1-5
V: TRBV6-5
size: once
D: NA
DNA: TGTGCCAGCAGTTACTCCCAGGGCCAGGGTCAGCCCCAGCATTTT
CDR3: CASSYSQGQGQPQHF

J: TRBJ2-3
V: TRBV4-2
size: NA
D: TRBD2
DNA: TGTGCCAGCAGCCAAACGACTAGCGGGAGCGGAGCAGATACGCAGTATTTT
CDR3: CASSQTTSGSGADTQYF

J: TRBJ2-7
V: TRBV7-3
size: NA
D: TRBD2
DNA: TGTGCCAGCAGCTTAAATCCTAGCGGCACCTACGAGCAGTACTTC
CDR3: CASSLNPSGTYEQYF

J: TRBJ2-1
V: TRBV11-2
size: NA
D: NA
DNA: TGTGCCAGCAGCTTAGGTCAGGGCGATGAGCAGTTCTTC
CDR3: CASSLGQGDEQFF

J: TRBJ1-3
V: TRBV20-1
size: few
D: NA
DNA: TGCGGAGGGTACCTTGGAAACACCATATATTTT
CDR3: CGGYLGNTIYF

J: TRBJ2-3
V: TRBV9
size: few
D: NA
DNA: TGTGCCAGCAGCGTGTTAGTAGGACCCCGGGGGACGCAGTATTTT
CDR3: CASSVLVGPRGTQYF

J: TRBJ1-4
V: TRBV4-2
size: NA
D: TRBD1
DNA: TGTGCCAGCAGCCAAGGAGGGAACAGGGGAAACGAAAAACTGTTTTTT
CDR3: CASSQGGNRGNEKLFF

J: TRBJ2-5
V: TRBV6-5
size: once
D: TRBD1
DNA: TGTGCCAGCAGTCTCGGACAGGGGCGACAAGAGACCCAGTACTTC
CDR3: CASSLGQGRQETQYF

J: TRBJ2-3
V: TRBV7-2
size: few
D: NA
DNA: TGTGCCAGCAGTTTCTTTAGCGGCACAGATACGCAGTATTTT
CDR3: CASSFFSGTDTQYF

J: TRBJ2-7
V: TRBV6-5
size: few
D: NA
DNA: TGTGCCAGCAGTTACTCGAGTCTCGAAGCCTACGAGCAGTACTTC
CDR3: CASSYSSLEAYEQYF

J: TRBJ2-2
V: TRBV14
size: few
D: NA
DNA: TGTGCCAGCAGCCAAGAACTGCCCTCCACCGGGGAGCTGTTTTTT
CDR3: CASSQELPSTGELFF

J: TRBJ1-4
V: TRBV30
size: few
D: NA
DNA: TGTGCCTGGCAGGCGGGGACGCATGAAAAACTGTTTTTT
CDR3: CAWQAGTHEKLFF

J: TRBJ2-5
V: TRBV7-2
size: NA
D: NA
DNA: TGTGCCAGCAGCCAAGACTTCCAAGAGACCCAGTACTTC
CDR3: CASSQDFQETQYF

J: TRBJ1-2
V: TRBV6-1
size: NA
D: TRBD1
DNA: TGTGCCAGCAGTGACTGGGACAGGCTGGATCGTGGCTACACCTTC
CDR3: CASSDWDRLDRGYTF

J: TRBJ1-1
V: TRBV18
size: few
D: TRBD1
DNA: TGTGCCAGCTCAATCCGGGACAGGGATACTGAAGCTTTCTTT
CDR3: CASSIRDRDTEAFF

J: TRBJ2-1
V: TRBV14
size: few
D: NA
DNA: TGTGCCAGCAGCCAAATAAATACAATCGATGAGCAGTTCTTC
CDR3: CASSQINTIDEQFF

J: TRBJ1-4
V: TRBV7-8
size: NA
D: NA
DNA: TGTGCCAGCAGAGTCGGTGGGGGGGCGACTAATGAAAAACTGTTTTTT
CDR3: CASRVGGGATNEKLFF

J: TRBJ1-2
V: TRBV6-6
size: few
D: NA
DNA: TGTGCCAGCAGTGAGTCTTACGGCTACACCTTC
CDR3: CASSESYGYTF

J: TRBJ2-1
V: TRBV5-6
size: NA
D: NA
DNA: TGTGCCAGCAGCTTGGGGAGTGGCAATGAGCAGTTCTTC
CDR3: CASSLGSGNEQFF

J: TRBJ2-7
V: TRBV29-1
size: many
D: NA
DNA: TGCAGCGTTGAGGGAGCGGGTCTCGAGCAGTACTTC
CDR3: CSVEGAGLEQYF

J: TRBJ2-3
V: TRBV14
size: few
D: NA
DNA: TGTGCCAGCAGCCAAGATCCAGGAACAGATACGCAGTATTTT
CDR3: CASSQDPGTDTQYF

J: TRBJ2-7
V: TRBV4-2
size: NA
D: TRBD2
DNA: TGTGCCAGCAGCCTTAGCGGGAGGGATGACGAGCAGTACTTC
CDR3: CASSLSGRDDEQYF

J: TRBJ2-3
V: TRBV4-1
size: NA
D: TRBD2
DNA: TGCGCCAGCAGCCTCACTAGCGGAGGAACAGATACGCAGTATTTT
CDR3: CASSLTSGGTDTQYF

J: TRBJ2-3
V: TRBV6-1
size: few
D: NA
DNA: TGTGCCAGCAGTGCGCCGGGACTGGATACGCAGTATTTT
CDR3: CASSAPGLDTQYF

J: TRBJ2-7
V: TRBV25-1
size: NA
D: TRBD1
DNA: TGTGCCAGCAGTGGAGGGGGCCGGGACTTC
CDR3: CASSGGGRDF

J: TRBJ1-1
V: TRBV29-1
size: few
D: NA
DNA: TGCAGCGTTTGCACAGACAACACTGAAGCTTTCTTT
CDR3: CSVCTDNTEAFF

J: TRBJ2-7
V: TRBV14
size: few
D: TRBD2
DNA: TGTGCCAGCAGCCTTGGACTAGCGGGGGTCTACGAGCAGTACTTC
CDR3: CASSLGLAGVYEQYF

J: TRBJ1-2
V: TRBV28
size: few
D: NA
DNA: TGTGCCAGCAGTTGGACATCGACCAAGCAATATGGCTACACCTTC
CDR3: CASSWTSTKQYGYTF

J: TRBJ2-2
V: TRBV2
size: NA
D: NA
DNA: TGTGCCGGGGGCCCGAACACCGGGGAGCTGTTTTTT
CDR3: CAGGPNTGELFF

J: TRBJ2-5
V: TRBV10-3
size: NA
D: TRBD2
DNA: TGTGCCATCAGAGGGCGGGAGGCCCAAGAGACCCAGTACTTC
CDR3: CAIRGREAQETQYF

J: TRBJ2-7
V: TRBV30
size: few
D: NA
DNA: TGTGCCTGGAGCGCCTCGGCGGACGAGCAGTACTTC
CDR3: CAWSASADEQYF

J: TRBJ2-1
V: TRBV18
size: NA
D: TRBD1
DNA: TGTGCCAGCTCGCCCCGGGACAGAAACAACAATGAGCAGTTCTTC
CDR3: CASSPRDRNNNEQFF

J: TRBJ2-7
V: TRBV6-5
size: few
D: TRBD1
DNA: TGTGCCAGCAGTCCCACCGGGACAGGACGTTACGAGCAGTACTTC
CDR3: CASSPTGTGRYEQYF

J: TRBJ2-7
V: TRBV7-9
size: NA
D: NA
DNA: TGTGCCAGCAGCCCGTACCTTGGGAGCCACGAGCAGTACTTC
CDR3: CASSPYLGSHEQYF

J: TRBJ2-3
V: TRBV5-4
size: few
D: NA
DNA: TGTGCCAGCAGCAGAACCGGGAACACAGATACGCAGTATTTT
CDR3: CASSRTGNTDTQYF

J: TRBJ2-5
V: TRBV28
size: few
D: TRBD1
DNA: TGTGCCAGCAGCTCAGGGGGTCAAGAGACCCAGTACTTC
CDR3: CASSSGGQETQYF

J: TRBJ2-5
V: TRBV29-1
size: many
D: NA
DNA: TGCAGCGTCGACATAATGCACAGCCAAGAGACCCAGTACTTC
CDR3: CSVDIMHSQETQYF

J: TRBJ2-1
V: TRBV7-3
size: NA
D: NA
DNA: TGTGCCAGCAGCCCACACAGGGAATACAATGAGCAGTTCTTC
CDR3: CASSPHREYNEQFF

J: TRBJ1-2
V: TRBV28
size: NA
D: NA
DNA: TGTGCCAGCAACCCCGGAGGGGACTATGGCTACACCTTC
CDR3: CASNPGGDYGYTF

J: TRBJ1-1
V: TRBV29-1
size: NA
D: TRBD1
DNA: TGCAGCGTTGGGACAGGGGGAGGGGGGCCTATGAACACTGAAGCTTTCTTT
CDR3: CSVGTGGGGPMNTEAFF

J: TRBJ2-3
V: TRBV2
size: NA
D: NA
DNA: TGTGCCAGCAGGGAGTCGAGCACAGATACGCAGTATTTT
CDR3: CASRESSTDTQYF

J: TRBJ2-7
V: TRBV7-8
size: NA
D: TRBD2
DNA: TGTGCCAGCCGCCCAGCGGGAGGGACCGAGCAGTACTTC
CDR3: CASRPAGGTEQYF

J: TRBJ2-2
V: TRBV9
size: few
D: NA
DNA: TGTGCCAGCAGCGTAGATCCAGCGGGCGTTACCGGGGAGCTGTTTTTT
CDR3: CASSVDPAGVTGELFF

J: TRBJ2-1
V: TRBV5-1
size: few
D: NA
DNA: TGCGCCAGCAGCGAGGGCCCTAGAGGTCAGTTCTTC
CDR3: CASSEGPRGQFF

J: TRBJ2-1
V: TRBV5-6
size: few
D: TRBD1
DNA: TGTGCCAGCAGCCGATGGACAGGTCCAGGGTTCTTC
CDR3: CASSRWTGPGFF

J: TRBJ2-4
V: TRBV7-2
size: NA
D: TRBD1
DNA: TGTGCCAGCAGCATAACCGGGACAGGGATAGCCAAAAACATTCAGTACTTC
CDR3: CASSITGTGIAKNIQYF

J: TRBJ2-3
V: TRBV30
size: few
D: TRBD2
DNA: TGTGCCTGGAAGCGGGAGGGCCCGAGGGATACGCAGTATTTT
CDR3: CAWKREGPRDTQYF